Presented here are 32 T cell receptor beta chains from one specimen sequenced in a study of human T cells and chemical hapten exposure. TCRdb analysed the RACE reads with MiXCR anew, one entry per CDR3 protein. Counted here are over 45,000 distinct CDR3 sequences, 3.5% to 4.5% occurring once; the ten biggest clones make up approximately 1.5%. As to time point: healthy volunteer bleed at 2 weeks. The starting material, unfractionated whole blood, was used for total RNA extraction. Material for sequencing was whole blood. The receptors come from a female donor in good health. Some clones in this sample may be carry-over from other donors' samples.

This clonotype showed up many times. The genes are TRBV7-2 and TRBJ2-1; D could derive from TRBD1 or TRBD2 (5 bases each). This CDR3 region has 15 residues. The ends were cut back, 1 base at V and 12 bases at J, with 19 bases in the middle. Germline loops: CDR1 SGHTA, CDR2 FQGNSA. As DNA, the CDR3 is TGTGCCAGCAGCTTAGACCCACGTTCGAGGGGAGTGCAGTTCTTC. This gives the protein CASSLDPRSRGVQFF.

This clonotype was seen many times. The chain joins TRBV7-9 to TRBJ1-2; D might be TRBD1 (5 bases). In germline, CDR1 is SEHNR, CDR2 FQNEAQ (reference sequence). Trimming pared 0 bases from V and 9 bases from J, leaving 11 bases between. This CDR3 contains 13 residues. The CDR3 sequence: CASSLAVQGSYTF. The CDR3 bases are TGTGCCAGCAGCTTAGCGGTGCAGGGCAGCTACACCTTC.

This chain links TRBV2 with TRBJ2-5; no clear D gene. The CDR3 spans 13 residues. The germline V and J ends were trimmed by 2 bases and 4 bases, with 8 bases remaining between them. CDR1 is SNHLY and CDR2 is FYNNEI in the germline V gene. The CDR3 nucleotides are TGTGCCAGCAGTGAAAGTACCCGAGAGACCCAGTACTTC. Translating gives CASSESTRETQYF.

This clonotype was detected ten times or more. The chain carries TRBV3-1 and TRBJ2-2, with D possibly called TRBD1 or TRBD2 (5 bases each). CDR1 is LGHDT, CDR2 YNNKEL, per germline (reference sequence). Trimming cost V 4 bases and J 3 bases, with 18 bases left between them. This CDR3 is 17 amino acids long. CDR3 amino acids: CASSLEGRPKYTGELFF. The DNA of the CDR3 is TGTGCCAGCAGCCTCGAGGGGCGGCCAAAGTACACCGGGGAGCTGTTTTTT. Full variable domain (missing parts from reference TRBV3-1 and TRBJ2-2): DTAVSQTPKYLVTQMGNDKSIKCEQNLGHDTMYWYKQDSKKFLKIMFSYNNKELIINETVPNRFSPKSPDKAHLNLHINSLELGDSAVYFCASSLEGRPKYTGELFFGEGSRLTVL.

This clonotype was seen only a few times. The rearrangement joins TRBV7-2 to TRBJ2-5; 7 bases fit TRBD1. Germline V gives CDR1 SGHTA, CDR2 FQGNSA. This CDR3 has 14 amino acids. V shed 5 bases and J 4 bases; nucleotides not matched to a gene: 7. The CDR3 spells CASSANRGRETQYF. In DNA form, the CDR3 reads TGTGCCAGCAGCGCAAACAGGGGACGAGAGACCCAGTACTTC.

This clonotype was recorded many times. The J gene is TRBJ2-3, the V gene TRBV10-3; TRBD2 agrees at 12 bases. CDR1 is ENHRY and CDR2 is SYGVKD in the germline V gene. The V and J ends lost 10 bases and 3 bases, in that order; junction bases with no gene match: 14. This CDR3 has 17 amino acids. The CDR3 DNA reads TGTGCCAGCCGAAGACGGACTAGCGGGGCTCGTACAGATACGCAGTATTTT. It yields the protein CASRRRTSGARTDTQYF.

This clonotype has just a few counts. V usage is TRBV13 and J usage is TRBJ1-1, with no clear D. CDR1 and CDR2 from the germline V gene are PRHDT and FYEKMQ (reference sequence). The CDR3 covers 12 residues. V lost 0 bases and J 10 bases, leaving 9 bases between the germline ends. CDR3 DNA: TGTGCCAGCAGCTTAGGGAGAGGAGGAGCTTTCTTT. Translated: CASSLGRGGAFF.

In its sample, this clonotype was seen many times. The CDR3 is CASSQEKGTGGTYEQYF. CDR3 DNA sequence: TGTGCCAGCAGCCAAGAGAAAGGGACAGGGGGCACCTACGAGCAGTACTTC. The chain has TRBV4-2 and TRBJ2-7; 12 bases are shared with TRBD1. V gave up 0 bases and J gave up 2 bases; unmatched junction bases: 5. This CDR3 is built from 17 residues. In germline, CDR1 is LGHNA, CDR2 YNFKEQ.

This clonotype came up many times. The chain joins TRBV7-2 to TRBJ2-7; D call uncertain. Germline V CDR1 and CDR2: SGHTA, FQGNSA. V lost 5 bases and J 0 bases, leaving 17 bases between the germline ends. This CDR3 is built from 16 residues. This CDR3 is CASSTAASQSSYEQYF. CDR3 in DNA: TGTGCCAGCAGCACCGCCGCCAGTCAAAGCTCCTACGAGCAGTACTTC.

There are many counts of this clonotype. The V gene is TRBV3-1, the J gene TRBJ2-7, with a weak D call TRBD2 (6 bases). Trimming took 4 bases from V and 6 from J, leaving 16 bases between them. The CDR3 contains 14 residues. CDR1 is LGHDT and CDR2 is YNNKEL in the germline V gene (reference sequence). This chain's CDR3 is CASSPGVPGREQYF. CDR3 coding DNA: TGTGCCAGCAGCCCGGGAGTTCCTGGGCGCGAGCAGTACTTC.

The gene calls are TRBV20-1 and TRBJ1-6, with 9 bases that match TRBD1. The CDR3 is 14 amino acids. Germline V gene lookup returns CDR1 DFQATT and CDR2 SNEGSKA (reference sequence). J lost 5 bases, V lost 2 bases, and 1 base had no gene match. The CDR3 region is CSARTGGDNSPLHF. CDR3 in DNA: TGCAGTGCTAGAACAGGGGGCGATAATTCACCCCTCCACTTT.

This clonotype occurred many times. CDR3 in amino acids: CSARVPAGFNEKLFF. DNA of the CDR3: TGCAGTGCTAGAGTCCCCGCAGGTTTTAATGAAAAACTGTTTTTT. The V gene is TRBV20-1, the J gene TRBJ1-4; D is unresolved. The V gene lost 1 base and the J gene lost 4 bases, with 13 bases spanning the gap. The CDR3 length is 15 residues. Germline V gives CDR1 DFQATT, CDR2 SNEGSKA (reference sequence).

This clonotype was found many times. The chain carries TRBV12-3 or TRBV12-4 and TRBJ1-2; 7 bases match TRBD1. This CDR3 contains 13 residues. Trimming took 6 bases from V and 6 from J; bases not matched to a gene: 7. The CDR3 region is CASRPGTDDGYTF. The DNA of the CDR3 is TGTGCCAGCAGGCCCGGGACAGACGATGGCTACACCTTC.

In its sample, this clonotype was seen many times. V gene TRBV6-2 or TRBV6-3 combines with J gene TRBJ1-5; weak D call: TRBD1 (5 bases). Germline V CDR1 and CDR2: MNHEY, SVGEGT. CDR3 length: 18 residues. Trimming took 2 bases from V and 2 from J, leaving 19 bases between them. The CDR3 loop is CASSYPGHLYGGNQPQHF. CDR3 nucleotides: TGTGCCAGCAGTTACCCCGGACACCTATATGGTGGCAATCAGCCCCAGCATTTT.

Ten or more counts support this clonotype. The J gene is TRBJ2-1, the V gene TRBV20-1; TRBD1 matches at 10 bases. Germline CDR1 reads DFQATT; CDR2 reads SNEGSKA (reference sequence). The ends lost 5 bases at V and 9 bases at J; junction bases unmatched: 10. The CDR3 is 14 amino acids. The CDR3 loop reads CSARDRGQYFEQFF. The CDR3 coding sequence is TGCAGTGCTCGCGACAGGGGGCAATACTTTGAGCAGTTCTTC.

This clonotype was counted at least ten times. The V and J genes are TRBV25-1 and TRBJ1-4; 8 positions agree with TRBD1. The V gene end was trimmed by 3 bases and the J gene end by 6 bases; junction bases not matched to a gene: 6. The CDR3 spans 15 residues. Germline V gives CDR1 MGHDK, CDR2 SYGVNS. CDR3 bases: TGTGCCAGCAGTGATTTACAGGGGGTGGATGAAAAACTGTTTTTT. It yields the protein CASSDLQGVDEKLFF.

This clonotype has ten or more counts. This chain uses TRBV29-1 with TRBJ1-1; 7 bases fit TRBD1. This CDR3 region has 16 residues. Germline V gene data show CDR1 as SQVTM and CDR2 as ANQGSEA. V lost 5 bases, J lost 2 bases, and 14 bases stayed unmatched. CDR3 sequence: CSVMPLRQGFNTEAFF. The CDR3 coding sequence is TGCAGCGTTATGCCTTTAAGACAGGGATTTAACACTGAAGCTTTCTTT.

Only a few counts were recorded for this clonotype. The chain employs TRBV20-1 and TRBJ1-1; tentatively, D is TRBD1 (6 bases). V dropped 1 base and J dropped 11 bases, with 14 bases sitting between them. CDR1 is DFQATT, CDR2 SNEGSKA, per germline (reference sequence). The CDR3 spans 12 residues. DNA for the CDR3: TGCAGTGCTAGAGGACAGGTCGAAGGGGCTTTCTTT. Translating gives CSARGQVEGAFF.

This clonotype was recorded at least ten times. The chain recombines TRBV6-5 with TRBJ1-2; D is uncertain. Trimming stripped 6 bases from V and 8 bases from J, with 16 bases between. CDR1 and CDR2 from the germline V gene are MNHEY and SVGAGI. This CDR3 contains 13 residues. The CDR3 is CASRPQDFWGYTF. Written as DNA, the CDR3 is TGTGCCAGCAGACCCCAGGACTTCTGGGGCTACACCTTC.

By share of the sample, this clonotype is medium-sized (0.01 to 0.1%). The chain recombines TRBV27 with TRBJ1-4; no firm D call. Deletions cut 6 bases from V and 2 bases from J, with 13 bases between. The germline V gene encodes CDR1 MNHEY and CDR2 SMNVEV (reference sequence). This CDR3 contains 15 residues. The CDR3 bases are TGTGCCAGCAGCACCCGCTGGGCCACTAATGAAAAACTGTTTTTT. Translation gives CASSTRWATNEKLFF. Full variable domain (remainder filled in from reference TRBV27 and TRBJ1-4): EAQVTQNPRYLITVTGKKLTVTCSQNMNHEYMSWYRQDPGLGLRQIYYSMNVEVTDKGDVPEGYKVSRKEKRNFPLILESPSPNQTSLYFCASSTRWATNEKLFFGSGTQLSVL.

This clonotype showed up many times. This sequence joins TRBV3-1 and TRBJ2-7; weak D call: TRBD2 (6 bases). The CDR3 is made up of 13 amino acids. Trimming took 4 bases from V and 3 from J, leaving 10 bases between them. The germline V gene encodes CDR1 LGHDT and CDR2 YNNKEL (reference sequence). For the CDR3, the DNA is TGTGCCAGCAGCCCGGAGGGGTACTACGAGCAGTACTTC. Translating it yields CASSPEGYYEQYF.

This clonotype was observed many times. V usage is TRBV29-1 and J usage is TRBJ2-7, with D unresolved. Per the germline V gene, CDR1 is SQVTM and CDR2 is ANQGSEA. The CDR3 is 10 amino acids. V dropped 7 bases and J dropped 3 bases, with 7 bases sitting between them. The CDR3 protein is CSAVDYEQYF. In nucleotides, the CDR3 is TGCAGCGCGGTCGACTACGAGCAGTACTTC.

This clonotype was found many times. The chain employs TRBV15 and TRBJ1-1; a weak D match, TRBD1 (6 bases). V was cut by 0 bases and J by 0 bases, with 14 bases left in between. The germline V gene has CDR1 LNHNV and CDR2 YYDKDF (reference sequence). This CDR3 comprises 17 residues. The CDR3 reads CATSRDGGGWLNTEAFF. DNA of the CDR3: TGTGCCACCAGCAGAGATGGAGGGGGTTGGCTGAACACTGAAGCTTTCTTT.

This clonotype was seen many times. The chain is built from TRBV14 and TRBJ2-3; 9 bases align to TRBD1. With 1 base clipped from V and 2 bases from J, the junction kept 1 base outside the gene matches. The CDR3 has 15 residues. Germline assignment: CDR1 SGHDN and CDR2 FVKESK. The CDR3 nucleotides read TGTGCCAGCAGCCAAGGGGACAGGGCCACAGATACGCAGTATTTT. It is translated as CASSQGDRATDTQYF. The whole variable domain, filled in from reference TRBV14 and TRBJ2-3, reads EAGVTQFPSHSVIEKGQTVTLRCDPISGHDNLYWYRRVMGKEIKFLLHFVKESKQDESGMPNNRFLAERTGGTYSTLKVQPAELEDSGVYFCASSQGDRATDTQYFGPGTRLTVL.

The chain couples TRBV5-1 to TRBJ1-2; TRBD1 matches 10 bases. J gave up 12 bases and V 3 bases, and 8 bases lay outside the gene matches. The CDR3 has 13 amino acids. CDR1 and CDR2 (germline): SGHRS, YFSETQ. CDR3 sequence reads: CASSWDRGEADTF. The DNA of the CDR3 is TGCGCCAGCAGCTGGGACAGGGGCGAAGCCGACACCTTC.

This clonotype came up many times. The CDR3 spells CASSLEAGLLSNQPQHF. In nucleotides, the CDR3 is TGTGCCAGCAGCTTAGAAGCCGGGCTACTTAGCAATCAGCCCCAGCATTTT. The rearrangement uses TRBV7-2 and TRBJ1-5; D is undetermined. The CDR3 spans 17 residues. The germline V gene encodes CDR1 SGHTA and CDR2 FQGNSA. Trimming took off 1 base at V and 0 bases at J, with 13 bases between the two ends.

This clonotype was observed a few times. The V call is TRBV7-2, the J call TRBJ1-3; D not certain. CDR1 and CDR2 from the germline V gene are SGHTA and FQGNSA. The CDR3 is made up of 14 amino acids. The V end lost 4 bases, the J end lost 3 bases, and 10 bases lay between the germline ends. Here the CDR3 reads CASSSQIVGNTIYF. The DNA of the CDR3 is TGTGCCAGCAGCTCCCAAATAGTTGGAAACACCATATATTTT. Complete variable domain (other parts from reference TRBV7-2 and TRBJ1-3): GAGVSQSPSNKVTEKGKDVELRCDPISGHTALYWYRQSLGQGLEFLIYFQGNSAPDKSGLPSDRFSAERTGGSVSTLTIQRTQQEDSAVYLCASSSQIVGNTIYFGEGSWLTVV.

This clonotype was seen ten or more times. The chain uses TRBV15 and TRBJ1-6; D is possibly TRBD1 (6 bases). The V and J ends lost 3 bases and 4 bases respectively, with 19 bases between them. The CDR3 runs 18 residues. Germline V gene lookup returns CDR1 LNHNV and CDR2 YYDKDF (reference sequence). CDR3 sequence: CATSSTTGGGVYNSPLHF. For the CDR3, the DNA is TGTGCCACCAGCAGCACAACCGGAGGGGGGGTTTATAATTCACCCCTCCACTTT.

This clonotype was counted at least ten times. V is TRBV5-6 and J is TRBJ2-3; possibly TRBD2 for D (6 bases). Germline lookup yields CDR1 SGHDT and CDR2 YYEEEE. The CDR3 has 16 residues. V was pared by 3 bases and J by 0 bases, with 14 bases between. CDR3 DNA: TGTGCCAGCAGCTGGATACTAGCTAGTAGCACAGATACGCAGTATTTT. It translates to CASSWILASSTDTQYF.

This clonotype was seen repeatedly, ten times or more. The CDR3 spells CSALDGARIQDEQFF. CDR3 nucleotides: TGCAGTGCTCTCGATGGGGCTCGGATACAGGATGAGCAGTTCTTC. The J gene is TRBJ2-1, the V gene TRBV20-1; tentatively, D is TRBD1 (5 bases). CDR1 and CDR2 from the germline V gene are DFQATT and SNEGSKA (reference sequence). The V and J ends lost 5 bases and 8 bases respectively, with 22 bases between them. This CDR3 has 15 amino acids.

At least ten counts were recorded for this clonotype. V usage is TRBV3-1 and J usage is TRBJ2-6; maybe TRBD2 (5 bases). The V gene lost 1 base and the J gene lost 4 bases, with 17 bases spanning the gap. The CDR3 loop spans 18 amino acids. Looked up from germline, CDR1 is LGHDT and CDR2 is YNNKEL (reference sequence). CDR3 residues: CASSQGPEAAAGANVLTF. The CDR3 nucleotides are TGTGCCAGCAGCCAAGGCCCGGAAGCGGCCGCCGGGGCCAACGTCCTGACTTTC. Full variable domain (rest looked up from reference TRBV3-1 and TRBJ2-6): DTAVSQTPKYLVTQMGNDKSIKCEQNLGHDTMYWYKQDSKKFLKIMFSYNNKELIINETVPNRFSPKSPDKAHLNLHINSLELGDSAVYFCASSQGPEAAAGANVLTFGAGSRLTVL.

In this sample, this clonotype turned up many times. The V call is TRBV2, the J call TRBJ2-3, with 9 bases lining up with TRBD2. Per the germline V gene, CDR1 is SNHLY and CDR2 is FYNNEI. V lost 3 bases, J lost 2 bases, and 12 bases stayed unmatched. This CDR3 is 18 amino acids long. In nucleotides, the CDR3 is TGTGCCAGCAGTGAGTGGGAAAATAGCGGGGGACTCACAGATACGCAGTATTTT. This gives the protein CASSEWENSGGLTDTQYF.